The source of this T cell receptor (beta chain) is a study of neurological immune-mediated disorders. Using its own MiXCR run on the 5' RACE reads, TCRdb lists one record per CDR3 protein. This sample has 70,000 to 95,000 distinct CDR3 sequences, with 12% to 15% found just once. The table lists this clonotype with many counts. The CDR3 runs 15 residues. The V end was cut by 0 bases, the J end by 4 bases, with 14 bases between. The germline CDR1 and CDR2 sequences are DFQATT and SNEGSKA (reference sequence). The clonotype originates from a woman in her fifties or sixties in good health. The sample was PBMCs. This sequence joins TRBV20-1 and TRBJ2-3; D might be TRBD2 (6 bases). The CDR3 sequence: CSARDPTRSPDTQYF. In DNA, the CDR3 is TGCAGTGCTAGAGACCCGACTAGGTCTCCAGATACGCAGTATTTT.